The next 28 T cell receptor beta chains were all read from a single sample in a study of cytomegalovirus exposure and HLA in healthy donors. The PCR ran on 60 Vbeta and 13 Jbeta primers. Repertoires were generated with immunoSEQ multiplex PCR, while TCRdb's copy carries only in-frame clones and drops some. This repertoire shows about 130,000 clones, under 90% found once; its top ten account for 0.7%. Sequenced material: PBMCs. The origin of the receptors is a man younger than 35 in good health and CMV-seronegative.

The CDR3 reads CASSLQGTYGYTF. CDR3 nucleotides: TGTGCCAGCAGTCTACAGGGAACCTATGGCTACACCTTC. The chain carries TRBV27 and TRBJ1-2, with D perhaps matching TRBD1 (6 bases). Germline loops: CDR1 MNHEY, CDR2 SMNVEV (reference sequence). This CDR3 is built from 13 residues. V was trimmed by 5 bases and J by 4 bases, leaving 11 bases between them.

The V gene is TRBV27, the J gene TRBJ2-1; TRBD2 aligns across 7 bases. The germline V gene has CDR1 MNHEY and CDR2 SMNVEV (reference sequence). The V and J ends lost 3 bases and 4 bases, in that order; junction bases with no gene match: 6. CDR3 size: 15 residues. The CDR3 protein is CASSLSAGRYNEQFF. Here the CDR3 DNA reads TGTGCCAGCAGTTTGTCAGCGGGGCGATACAATGAGCAGTTCTTC.

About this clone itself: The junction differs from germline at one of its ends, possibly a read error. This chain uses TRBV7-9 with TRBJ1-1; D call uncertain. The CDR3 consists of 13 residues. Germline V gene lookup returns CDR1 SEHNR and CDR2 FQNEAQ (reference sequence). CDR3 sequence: CASSFRRAADAFF. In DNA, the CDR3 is TGTGCCAGCAGCTTCCGGCGGGCGGCTGACGCTTTCTTT.

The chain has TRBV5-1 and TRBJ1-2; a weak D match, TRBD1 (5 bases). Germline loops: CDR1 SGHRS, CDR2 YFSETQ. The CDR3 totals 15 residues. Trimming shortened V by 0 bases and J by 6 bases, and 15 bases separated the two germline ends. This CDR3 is CASSLAAGGGNGYTF. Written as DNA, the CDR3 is TGCGCCAGCAGCTTGGCCGCCGGGGGGGGGAATGGCTACACCTTC.

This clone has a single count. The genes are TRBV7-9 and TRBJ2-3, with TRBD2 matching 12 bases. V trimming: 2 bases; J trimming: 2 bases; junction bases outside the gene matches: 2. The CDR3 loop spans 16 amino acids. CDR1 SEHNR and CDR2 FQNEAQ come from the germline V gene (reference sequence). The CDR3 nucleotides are TGTGCCAGCAGCTTACTAGCGGGGGGGCCCACAGATACGCAGTATTTT. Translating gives CASSLLAGGPTDTQYF.

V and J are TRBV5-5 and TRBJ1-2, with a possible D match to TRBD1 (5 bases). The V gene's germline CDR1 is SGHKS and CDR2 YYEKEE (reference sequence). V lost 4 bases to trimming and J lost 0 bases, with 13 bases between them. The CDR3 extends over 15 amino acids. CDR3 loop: CASSVSGVANYGYTF. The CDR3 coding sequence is TGTGCCAGCAGCGTCTCGGGGGTAGCTAACTATGGCTACACCTTC.

This CDR3 is CASKGEFEQYF. The CDR3 bases are TGCGCCAGCAAGGGGGAGTTCGAGCAGTACTTC. The chain is built from TRBV5-1 and TRBJ2-7, with D perhaps TRBD1 (6 bases). The CDR3 loop spans 11 amino acids. Trimming took off 6 bases at V and 6 bases at J, with 10 bases between the two ends. CDR1 SGHRS and CDR2 YFSETQ come from the germline V gene.

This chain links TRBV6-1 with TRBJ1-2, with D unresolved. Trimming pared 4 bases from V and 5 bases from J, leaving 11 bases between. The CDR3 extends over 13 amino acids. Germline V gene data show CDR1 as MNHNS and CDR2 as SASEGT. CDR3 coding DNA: TGTGCCAGCAGTGTATCCGTTCGGTATGGCTACACCTTC. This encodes CASSVSVRYGYTF.

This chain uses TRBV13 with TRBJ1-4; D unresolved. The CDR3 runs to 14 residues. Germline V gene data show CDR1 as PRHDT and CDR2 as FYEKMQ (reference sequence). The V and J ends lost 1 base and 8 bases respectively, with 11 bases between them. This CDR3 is CASSLVGRREKLFF. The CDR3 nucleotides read TGTGCCAGCAGCTTAGTGGGGAGGCGGGAAAAACTGTTTTTT. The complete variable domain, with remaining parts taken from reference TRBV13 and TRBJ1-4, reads AAGVIQSPRHLIKEKRETATLKCYPIPRHDTVYWYQQGPGQDPQFLISFYEKMQSDKGSIPDRFSAQQFSDYHSELNMSSLELGDSALYFCASSLVGRREKLFFGSGTQLSVL.

The DNA of the CDR3 is TGTGCCTGGAAGTCGGGTGAGCAGTTCTTC. It translates to CAWKSGEQFF. The chain employs TRBV30 and TRBJ2-1; unclear D gene. The germline V gene has CDR1 GTSNPN and CDR2 SVGIG (reference sequence). The germline V and J ends were trimmed by 4 bases and 9 bases, with 7 bases remaining between them. The CDR3 totals 10 residues.

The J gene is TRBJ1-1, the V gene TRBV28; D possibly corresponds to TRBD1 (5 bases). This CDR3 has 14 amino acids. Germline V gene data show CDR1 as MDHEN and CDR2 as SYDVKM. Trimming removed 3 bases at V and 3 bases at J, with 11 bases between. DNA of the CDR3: TGTGCCAGCAGTTTTGTGGCGGGGGACACTGAAGCTTTCTTT. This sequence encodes CASSFVAGDTEAFF.

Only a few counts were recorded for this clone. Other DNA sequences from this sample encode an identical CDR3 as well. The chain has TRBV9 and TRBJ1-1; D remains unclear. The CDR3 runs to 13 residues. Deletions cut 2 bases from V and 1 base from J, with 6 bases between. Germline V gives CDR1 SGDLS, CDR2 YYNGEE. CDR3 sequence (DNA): TGTGCCAGCAGCGTGTCACAGAACACTGAAGCTTTCTTT. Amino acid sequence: CASSVSQNTEAFF.

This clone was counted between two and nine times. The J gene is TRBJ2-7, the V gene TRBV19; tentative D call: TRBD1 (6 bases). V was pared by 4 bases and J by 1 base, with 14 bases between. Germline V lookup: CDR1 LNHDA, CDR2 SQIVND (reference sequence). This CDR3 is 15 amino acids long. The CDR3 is CASSTDRFRSYEQYF. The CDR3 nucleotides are TGTGCCAGTAGTACCGACAGGTTCCGATCCTACGAGCAGTACTTC.

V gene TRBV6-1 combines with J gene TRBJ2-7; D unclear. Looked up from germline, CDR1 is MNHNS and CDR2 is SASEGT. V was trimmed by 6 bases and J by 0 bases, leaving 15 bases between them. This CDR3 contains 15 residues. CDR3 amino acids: CASRRRNMLSYEQYF. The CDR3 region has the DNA TGTGCCAGCAGACGTCGTAACATGCTCTCCTACGAGCAGTACTTC.

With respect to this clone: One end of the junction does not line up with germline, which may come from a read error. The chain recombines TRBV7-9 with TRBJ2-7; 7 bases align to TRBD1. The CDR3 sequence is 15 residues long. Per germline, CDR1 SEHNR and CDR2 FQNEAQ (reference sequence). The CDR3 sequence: CANSLGTDPLPEQYF. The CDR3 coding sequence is TGTGCCAACAGCTTGGGGACAGACCCCTTACCCGAGCAGTACTTC.

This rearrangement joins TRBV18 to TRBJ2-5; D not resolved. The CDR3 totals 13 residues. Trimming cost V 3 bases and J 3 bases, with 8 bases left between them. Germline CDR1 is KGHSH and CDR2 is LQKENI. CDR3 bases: TGTGCCAGCTCACCGCCCTCAGAAGAGACCCAGTACTTC. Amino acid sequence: CASSPPSEETQYF. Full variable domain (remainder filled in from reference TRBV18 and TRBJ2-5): NAGVMQNPRHLVRRRGQEARLRCSPMKGHSHVYWYRQLPEEGLKFMVYLQKENIIDESGMPKERFSAEFPKEGPSILRIQQVVRGDSAAYFCASSPPSEETQYFGPGTRLLVL.

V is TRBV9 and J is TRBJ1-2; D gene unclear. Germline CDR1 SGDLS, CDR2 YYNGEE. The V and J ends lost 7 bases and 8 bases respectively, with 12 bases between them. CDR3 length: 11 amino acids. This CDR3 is CASFFARGYTF. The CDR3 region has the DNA TGTGCCAGCTTTTTCGCCCGGGGCTACACCTTC.

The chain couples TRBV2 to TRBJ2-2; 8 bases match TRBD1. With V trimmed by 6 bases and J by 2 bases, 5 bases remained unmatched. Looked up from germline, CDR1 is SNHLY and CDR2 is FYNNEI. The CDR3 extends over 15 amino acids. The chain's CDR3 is CASRLDRGNTGELFF. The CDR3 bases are TGTGCCAGCAGGCTAGACAGGGGTAACACCGGGGAGCTGTTTTTT.

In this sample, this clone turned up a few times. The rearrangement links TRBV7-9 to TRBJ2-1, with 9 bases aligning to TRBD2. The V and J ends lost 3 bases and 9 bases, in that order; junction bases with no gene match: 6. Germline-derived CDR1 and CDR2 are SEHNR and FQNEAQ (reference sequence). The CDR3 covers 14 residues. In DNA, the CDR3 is TGTGCCAGCAGCTTTCTAGCGGGGATAATTGAGCAGTTCTTC. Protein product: CASSFLAGIIEQFF.

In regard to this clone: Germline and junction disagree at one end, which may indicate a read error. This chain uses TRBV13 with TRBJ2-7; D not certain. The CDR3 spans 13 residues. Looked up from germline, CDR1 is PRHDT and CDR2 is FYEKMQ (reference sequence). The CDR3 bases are TGTACCAGCAGATCTCGGTCCTCCTACGAGCAGTACTTC. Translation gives CTSRSRSSYEQYF.

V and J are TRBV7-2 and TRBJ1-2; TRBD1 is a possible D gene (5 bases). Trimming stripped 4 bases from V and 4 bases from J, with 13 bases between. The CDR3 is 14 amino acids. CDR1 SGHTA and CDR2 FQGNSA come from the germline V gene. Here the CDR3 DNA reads TGTGCCAGCAGCTCAATCAGGGTAACCTATGGCTACACCTTC. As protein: CASSSIRVTYGYTF.

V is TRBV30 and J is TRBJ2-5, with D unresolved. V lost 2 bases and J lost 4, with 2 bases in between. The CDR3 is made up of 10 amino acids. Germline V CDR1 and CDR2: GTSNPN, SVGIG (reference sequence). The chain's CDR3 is CAWSRETQYF. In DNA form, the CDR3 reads TGTGCCTGGAGTCGAGAGACCCAGTACTTC.

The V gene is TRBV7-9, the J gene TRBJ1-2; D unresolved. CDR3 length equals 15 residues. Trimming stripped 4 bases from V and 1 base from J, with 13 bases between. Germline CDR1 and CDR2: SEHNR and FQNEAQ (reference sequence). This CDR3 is CASSSEVHFNYGYTF. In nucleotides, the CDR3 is TGTGCCAGCAGCTCAGAGGTTCATTTTAACTATGGCTACACCTTC. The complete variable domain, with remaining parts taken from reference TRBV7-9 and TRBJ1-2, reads DTGVSQNPRHKITKRGQNVTFRCDPISEHNRLYWYRQTLGQGPEFLTYFQNEAQLEKSRLLSDRFSAERPKGSFSTLEIQRTEQGDSAMYLCASSSEVHFNYGYTFGSGTRLTVV.

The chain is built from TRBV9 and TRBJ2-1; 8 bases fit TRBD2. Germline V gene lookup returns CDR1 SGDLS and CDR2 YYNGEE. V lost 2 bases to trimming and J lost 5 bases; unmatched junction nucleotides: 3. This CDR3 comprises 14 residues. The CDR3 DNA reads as TGTGCCAGCAGCGTCGGGGGGGCCAACAATGAGCAGTTCTTC. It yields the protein CASSVGGANNEQFF.

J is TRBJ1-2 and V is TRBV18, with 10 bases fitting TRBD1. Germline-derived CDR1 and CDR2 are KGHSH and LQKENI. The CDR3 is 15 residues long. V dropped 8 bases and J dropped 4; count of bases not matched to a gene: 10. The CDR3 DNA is TGTGCCAGCGCGACGGGGACAGGGGACCGCTATGGCTACACCTTC. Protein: CASATGTGDRYGYTF.

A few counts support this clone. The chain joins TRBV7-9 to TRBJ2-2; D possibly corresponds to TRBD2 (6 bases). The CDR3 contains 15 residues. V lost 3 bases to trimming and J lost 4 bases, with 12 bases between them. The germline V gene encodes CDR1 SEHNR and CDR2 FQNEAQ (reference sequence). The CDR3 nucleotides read TGTGCCAGCAGCTTCGGAGGGTACCTCACCGGGGAGCTGTTTTTT. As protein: CASSFGGYLTGELFF.

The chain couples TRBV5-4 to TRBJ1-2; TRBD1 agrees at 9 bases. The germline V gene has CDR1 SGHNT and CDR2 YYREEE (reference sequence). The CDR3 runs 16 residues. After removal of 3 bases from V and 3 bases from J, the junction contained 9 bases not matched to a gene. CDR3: CASSSGDRTGDYGYTF. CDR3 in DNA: TGTGCCAGCAGCTCCGGTGATCGGACAGGGGACTATGGCTACACCTTC.

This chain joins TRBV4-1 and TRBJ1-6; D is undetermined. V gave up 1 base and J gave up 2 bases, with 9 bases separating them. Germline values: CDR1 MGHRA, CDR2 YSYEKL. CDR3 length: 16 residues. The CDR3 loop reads CASSQGENTYNSPLHF. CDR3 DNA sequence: TGCGCCAGCAGCCAAGGGGAGAACACCTATAATTCACCCCTCCACTTT.